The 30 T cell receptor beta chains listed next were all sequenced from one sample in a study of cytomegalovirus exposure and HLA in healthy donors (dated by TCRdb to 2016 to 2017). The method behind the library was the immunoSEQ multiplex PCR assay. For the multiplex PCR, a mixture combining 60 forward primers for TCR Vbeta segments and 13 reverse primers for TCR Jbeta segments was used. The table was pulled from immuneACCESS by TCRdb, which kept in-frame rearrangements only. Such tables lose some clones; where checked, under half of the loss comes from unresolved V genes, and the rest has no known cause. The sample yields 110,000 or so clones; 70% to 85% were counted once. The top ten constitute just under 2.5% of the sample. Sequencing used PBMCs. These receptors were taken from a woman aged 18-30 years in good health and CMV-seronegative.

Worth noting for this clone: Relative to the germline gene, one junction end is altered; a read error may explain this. The CDR3 spells CAISESGQDQTQHF. DNA for the CDR3: TGTGCCATCAGTGAGTCGGGACAGGATCAGACCCAGCATTTT. This rearrangement joins TRBV10-3 to TRBJ1-5; 8 bases agree with TRBD1. The germline V gene encodes CDR1 ENHRY and CDR2 SYGVKD. The CDR3 loop spans 14 amino acids.

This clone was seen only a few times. The CDR3: CASNLSGGAFF. The CDR3 region has the DNA TGTGCCAGCAACCTCTCAGGGGGCGCTTTCTTT. This chain joins TRBV6-6 and TRBJ1-1; 8 nucleotides line up with TRBD1. Per germline, CDR1 MNHNY and CDR2 SVGAGI (reference sequence). This CDR3 region has 11 residues. The trim removed 7 bases at V and 11 bases at J, leaving 6 bases unmatched.

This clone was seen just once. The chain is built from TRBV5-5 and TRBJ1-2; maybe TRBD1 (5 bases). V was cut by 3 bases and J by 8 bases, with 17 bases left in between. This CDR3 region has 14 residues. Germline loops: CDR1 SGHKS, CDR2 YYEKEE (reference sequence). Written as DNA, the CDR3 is TGTGCCAGCAGCTCCGCCCTGACAGTGACCGGCTACACCTTC. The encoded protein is CASSSALTVTGYTF.

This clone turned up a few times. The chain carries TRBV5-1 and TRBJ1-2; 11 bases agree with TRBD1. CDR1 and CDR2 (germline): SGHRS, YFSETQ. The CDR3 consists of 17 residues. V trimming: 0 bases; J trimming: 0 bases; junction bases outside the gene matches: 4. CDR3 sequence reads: CASSLAGTGGANYGYTF. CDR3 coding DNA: TGCGCCAGCAGCTTGGCAGGGACAGGGGGAGCTAACTATGGCTACACCTTC. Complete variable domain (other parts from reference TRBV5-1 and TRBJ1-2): KAGVTQTPRYLIKTRGQQVTLSCSPISGHRSVSWYQQTPGQGLQFLFEYFSETQRNKGNFPGRFSGRQFSNSRSEMNVSTLELGDSALYLCASSLAGTGGANYGYTFGSGTRLTVV.

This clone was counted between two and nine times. In nucleotides, the CDR3 is TGCGCCAGCAGTGAGTCGACGGCAGGGTACATCTATGGCTACACCTTC. This encodes CASSESTAGYIYGYTF. The chain links TRBV10-2 to TRBJ1-2; D might be TRBD1 (5 bases). The germline V and J ends were trimmed by 0 bases and 4 bases, with 15 bases remaining between them. The CDR3 length is 16 residues. Germline assignment: CDR1 WSHSY and CDR2 SAAADI.

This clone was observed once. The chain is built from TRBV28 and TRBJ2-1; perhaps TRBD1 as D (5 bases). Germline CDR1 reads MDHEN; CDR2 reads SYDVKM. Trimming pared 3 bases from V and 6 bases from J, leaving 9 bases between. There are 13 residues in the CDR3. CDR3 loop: CASSLRQFNEQFF. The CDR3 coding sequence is TGTGCCAGCAGTTTGAGACAGTTCAATGAGCAGTTCTTC.

The CDR3: CASSLLTTDTQYF. The CDR3 DNA reads as TGTGCCAGCAGTTTGCTTACTACAGATACGCAGTATTTT. The chain carries TRBV27 and TRBJ2-3; D is undetermined. The V and J ends lost 3 bases and 3 bases respectively, with 7 bases between them. The CDR3 is 13 residues long. The germline V gene encodes CDR1 MNHEY and CDR2 SMNVEV (reference sequence).

CDR3 region: CASSFQRGDEQYF. The CDR3 DNA sequence: TGTGCCAGCAGTTTCCAACGGGGGGACGAGCAGTACTTC. The rearrangement joins TRBV27 to TRBJ2-7; the match to TRBD2 covers 7 bases. J lost 5 bases, V lost 3 bases, and 4 bases had no gene match. The germline V gene encodes CDR1 MNHEY and CDR2 SMNVEV (reference sequence). The length of the CDR3 is 13 residues.

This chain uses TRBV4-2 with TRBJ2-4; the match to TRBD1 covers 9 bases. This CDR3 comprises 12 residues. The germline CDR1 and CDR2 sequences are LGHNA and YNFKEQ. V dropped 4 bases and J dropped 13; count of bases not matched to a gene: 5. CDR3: CASSLHRGRQYF. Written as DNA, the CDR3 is TGTGCCAGCAGCCTGCACAGGGGGCGGCAGTACTTC.

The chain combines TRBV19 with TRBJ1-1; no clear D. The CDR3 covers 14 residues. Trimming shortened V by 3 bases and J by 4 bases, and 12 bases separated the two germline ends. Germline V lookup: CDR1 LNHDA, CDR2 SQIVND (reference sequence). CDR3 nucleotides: TGTGCCAGTAGTATGGTACGGGGATTCACTGAAGCTTTCTTT. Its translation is CASSMVRGFTEAFF.

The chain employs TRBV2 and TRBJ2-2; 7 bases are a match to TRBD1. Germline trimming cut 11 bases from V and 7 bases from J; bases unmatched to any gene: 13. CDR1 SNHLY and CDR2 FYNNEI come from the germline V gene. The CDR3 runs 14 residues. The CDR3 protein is CACREGAPGGELFF. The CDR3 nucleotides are TGTGCCTGCCGCGAGGGGGCCCCGGGCGGGGAGCTGTTTTTT.

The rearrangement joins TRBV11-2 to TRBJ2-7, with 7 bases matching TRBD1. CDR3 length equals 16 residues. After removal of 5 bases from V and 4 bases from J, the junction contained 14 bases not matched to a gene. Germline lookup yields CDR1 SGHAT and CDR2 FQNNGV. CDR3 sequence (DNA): TGTGCCAGCAGCGCTCCTTACAGGGGTCTTGGATACGAGCAGTACTTC. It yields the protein CASSAPYRGLGYEQYF.

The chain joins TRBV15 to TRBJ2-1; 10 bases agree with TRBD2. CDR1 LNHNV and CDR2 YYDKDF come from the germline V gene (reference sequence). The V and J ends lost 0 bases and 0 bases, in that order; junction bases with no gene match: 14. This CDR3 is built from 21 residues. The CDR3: CATSRDLGVAGGPSSYNEQFF. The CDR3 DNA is TGTGCCACCAGCAGAGATTTGGGGGTAGCGGGAGGACCCAGCTCCTACAATGAGCAGTTCTTC.

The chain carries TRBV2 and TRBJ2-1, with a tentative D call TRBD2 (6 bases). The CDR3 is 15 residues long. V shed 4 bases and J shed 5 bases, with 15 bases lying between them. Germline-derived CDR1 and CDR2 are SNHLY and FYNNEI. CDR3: CASSGDSPPHNEQFF. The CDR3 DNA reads TGTGCCAGCAGTGGGGACTCTCCTCCCCACAATGAGCAGTTCTTC.

The CDR3 sequence is CASSAHLGPQETQYF. CDR3 nucleotide sequence: TGTGCCAGCAGCGCCCATTTGGGGCCCCAAGAGACCCAGTACTTC. The genes are TRBV9 and TRBJ2-5; weak D call: TRBD1 (5 bases). Germline values: CDR1 SGDLS, CDR2 YYNGEE. CDR3 length: 15 amino acids. V was clipped by 3 bases and J by 1 base, with 13 bases between them.

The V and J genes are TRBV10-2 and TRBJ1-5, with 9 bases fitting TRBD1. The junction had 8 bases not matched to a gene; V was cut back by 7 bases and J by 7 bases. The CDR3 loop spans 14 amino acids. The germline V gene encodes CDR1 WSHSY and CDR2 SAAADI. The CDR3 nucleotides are TGCGCCAGCATGGGACAGGGTCAGGGGCAGCCCCAGCATTTT. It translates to CASMGQGQGQPQHF.

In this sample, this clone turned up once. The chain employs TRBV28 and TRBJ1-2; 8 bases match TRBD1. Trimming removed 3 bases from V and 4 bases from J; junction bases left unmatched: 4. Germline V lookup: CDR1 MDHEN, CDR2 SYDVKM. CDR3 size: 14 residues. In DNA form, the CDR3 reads TGTGCCAGCAGTTTGACAGGGGTACCCTATGGCTACACCTTC. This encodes CASSLTGVPYGYTF.

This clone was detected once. CDR3 sequence reads: CASSQVTSGSGSTDTQYF. The CDR3 DNA follows: TGCGCCAGCAGCCAAGTTACTAGCGGGAGTGGGAGCACAGATACGCAGTATTTT. The chain is built from TRBV4-1 and TRBJ2-3, with 11 bases aligning to TRBD2. CDR3 length: 18 amino acids. V shed 1 base and J 0 bases; nucleotides not matched to a gene: 6. Germline V gene sequence: CDR1 MGHRA, CDR2 YSYEKL.

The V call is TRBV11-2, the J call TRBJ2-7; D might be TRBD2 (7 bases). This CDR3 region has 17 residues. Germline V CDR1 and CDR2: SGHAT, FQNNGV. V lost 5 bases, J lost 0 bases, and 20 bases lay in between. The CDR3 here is CASSPGLLRGPSYEQYV. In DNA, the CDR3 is TGTGCCAGCAGCCCCGGACTGTTGCGGGGGCCCTCCTACGAGCAGTACGTC.

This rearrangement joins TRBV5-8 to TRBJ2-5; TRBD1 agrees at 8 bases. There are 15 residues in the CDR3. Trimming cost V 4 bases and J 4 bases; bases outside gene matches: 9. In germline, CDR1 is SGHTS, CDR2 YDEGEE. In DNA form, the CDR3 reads TGTGCCAGCAGCAAAGGAGGACAGGGTATAGAGACCCAGTACTTC. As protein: CASSKGGQGIETQYF.

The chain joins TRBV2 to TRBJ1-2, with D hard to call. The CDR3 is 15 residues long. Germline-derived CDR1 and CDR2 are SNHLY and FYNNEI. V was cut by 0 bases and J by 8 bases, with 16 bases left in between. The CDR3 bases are TGTGCCAGCAGTGAAGCGTTGGGAGCGGCTTGGGGCTACACCTTC. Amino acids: CASSEALGAAWGYTF. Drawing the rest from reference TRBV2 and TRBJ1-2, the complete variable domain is EPEVTQTPSHQVTQMGQEVILRCVPISNHLYFYWYRQILGQKVEFLVSFYNNEISEKSEIFDDQFSVERPDGSNFTLKIRSTKLEDSAMYFCASSEALGAAWGYTFGSGTRLTVV.

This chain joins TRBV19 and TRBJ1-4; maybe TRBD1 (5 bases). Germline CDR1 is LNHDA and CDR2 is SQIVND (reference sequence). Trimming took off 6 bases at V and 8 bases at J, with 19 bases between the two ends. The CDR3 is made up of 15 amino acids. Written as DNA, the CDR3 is TGTGCCAGTAGCACGCCAGGGCGTTTAAGAGAAAAACTGTTTTTT. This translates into CASSTPGRLREKLFF.

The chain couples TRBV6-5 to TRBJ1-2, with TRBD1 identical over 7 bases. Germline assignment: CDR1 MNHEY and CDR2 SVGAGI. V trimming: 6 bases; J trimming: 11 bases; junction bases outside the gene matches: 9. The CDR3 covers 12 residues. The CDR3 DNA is TGTGCCAGCAGCAGACAGGGAGCTGCATACACCTTC. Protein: CASSRQGAAYTF.

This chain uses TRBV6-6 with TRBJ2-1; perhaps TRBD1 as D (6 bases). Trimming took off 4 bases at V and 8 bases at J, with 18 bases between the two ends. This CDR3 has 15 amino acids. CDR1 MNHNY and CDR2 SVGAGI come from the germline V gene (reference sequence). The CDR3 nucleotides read TGTGCCAGCAGTTTATTGCAGGGGTCACTAGATGAGCAGTTCTTC. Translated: CASSLLQGSLDEQFF.

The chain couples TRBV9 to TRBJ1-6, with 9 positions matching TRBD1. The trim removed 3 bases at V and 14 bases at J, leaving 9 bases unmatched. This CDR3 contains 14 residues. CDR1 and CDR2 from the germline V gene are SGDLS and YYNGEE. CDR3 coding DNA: TGTGCCAGCAGCGCCGGGACAGGGCGGTGGGCCCTCCACTTT. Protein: CASSAGTGRWALHF. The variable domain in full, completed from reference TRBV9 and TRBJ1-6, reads DSGVTQTPKHLITATGQRVTLRCSPRSGDLSVYWYQQSLDQGLQFLIQYYNGEERAKGNILERFSAQQFPDLHSELNLSSLELGDSALYFCASSAGTGRWALHFGNGTRLTVT.

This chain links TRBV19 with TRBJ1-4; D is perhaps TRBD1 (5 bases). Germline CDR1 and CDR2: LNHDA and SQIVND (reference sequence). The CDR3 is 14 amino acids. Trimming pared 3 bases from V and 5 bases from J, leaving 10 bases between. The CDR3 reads CASSILGVNEKLFF. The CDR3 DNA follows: TGTGCCAGTAGTATCCTAGGGGTGAATGAAAAACTGTTTTTT. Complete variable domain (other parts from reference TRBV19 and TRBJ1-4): DGGITQSPKYLFRKEGQNVTLSCEQNLNHDAMYWYRQDPGQGLRLIYYSQIVNDFQKGDIAEGYSVSREKKESFPLTVTSAQKNPTAFYLCASSILGVNEKLFFGSGTQLSVL.

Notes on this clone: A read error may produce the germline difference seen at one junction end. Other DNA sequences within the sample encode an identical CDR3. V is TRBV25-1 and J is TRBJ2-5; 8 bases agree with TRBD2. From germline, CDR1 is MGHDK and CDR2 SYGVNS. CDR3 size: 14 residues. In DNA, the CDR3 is TGCGCCAGCAGTGAAGGAGCGGGGGACGAGACCCAGTACTTC. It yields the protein CASSEGAGDETQYF.

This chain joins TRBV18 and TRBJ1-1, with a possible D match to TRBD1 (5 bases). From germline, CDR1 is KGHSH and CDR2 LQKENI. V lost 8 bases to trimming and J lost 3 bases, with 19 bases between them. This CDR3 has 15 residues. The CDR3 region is CASPGLGGEDTEAFF. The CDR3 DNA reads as TGTGCCAGCCCCGGGCTGGGGGGGGAGGACACTGAAGCTTTCTTT. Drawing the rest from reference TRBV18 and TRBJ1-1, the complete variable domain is NAGVMQNPRHLVRRRGQEARLRCSPMKGHSHVYWYRQLPEEGLKFMVYLQKENIIDESGMPKERFSAEFPKEGPSILRIQQVVRGDSAAYFCASPGLGGEDTEAFFGQGTRLTVV.

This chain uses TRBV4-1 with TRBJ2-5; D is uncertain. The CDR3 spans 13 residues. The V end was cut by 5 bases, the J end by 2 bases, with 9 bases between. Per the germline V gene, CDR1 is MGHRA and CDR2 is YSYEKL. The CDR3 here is CASSNSFQETQYF. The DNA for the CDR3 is TGCGCCAGCAGCAACAGCTTTCAAGAGACCCAGTACTTC.

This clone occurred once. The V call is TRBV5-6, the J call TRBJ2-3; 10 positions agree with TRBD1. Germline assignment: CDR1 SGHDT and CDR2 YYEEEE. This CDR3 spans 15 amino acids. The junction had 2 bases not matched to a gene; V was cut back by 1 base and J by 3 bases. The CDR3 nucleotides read TGTGCCAGCAGCTTGCAGGGACAGGGGACAGATACGCAGTATTTT. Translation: CASSLQGQGTDTQYF.